The rows below give T cell receptor beta chains drawn from one sample of a study of PD-L1 blockade in urothelial cancer. Produced via immunoSEQ multiplex PCR; TCRdb's table is partial and in-frame only. The data contain fewer than 50,000 clones, around 88% of them seen just once; the ten biggest clones take up 24%. The source was PBMCs, collected around atezolizumab (anti-PD-L1) treatment. The source of these receptors is a man between 60 and 75 years old with urothelial cancer. The CDR3 runs from the conserved cysteine through the conserved F or W. D genes are given only for firm matches. Size tells how often a clone was seen (once, few, many) or the class of an expanded clone, and some rows leave it out.

-	TRBV29-1	-	TRBJ1-1	CSVRQRNTEAFF	TGCAGCGTTAGACAGAGGAACACTGAAGCTTTCTTT
TRBD1	TRBV7-9	-	TRBJ1-1	CASSLYGQANTEAFF	TGTGCCAGCAGCTTATATGGACAGGCGAACACTGAAGCTTTCTTT
TRBD1	TRBV6-4	once	TRBJ2-5	CASSQGDQETQYF	TGTGCCAGCAGCCAGGGGGACCAAGAGACCCAGTACTTC
TRBD2	TRBV30	-	TRBJ2-2	CAWSLPRPGTSGGVTGELFF	TGTGCCTGGAGTCTTCCTCGCCCCGGGACTAGCGGGGGGGTGACCGGGGAGCTGTTTTTT
-	TRBV7-2	-	TRBJ1-5	CASSLAAGLGQPQHF	TGTGCCAGCAGCTTAGCTGCGGGGCTAGGGCAGCCCCAGCATTTT
-	TRBV10-3	-	TRBJ1-3	CAISDDRRSGNTIYF	TGTGCCATCAGTGACGACAGGCGCTCTGGAAACACCATATATTTT
TRBD2	TRBV30	-	TRBJ2-3	CAWGLAGAPDTQYF	TGTGCCTGGGGACTAGCGGGGGCCCCAGATACGCAGTATTTT
TRBD1	TRBV19	few	TRBJ1-2	CASSIRGQGGGGYTF	TGTGCCAGTAGTATTAGGGGACAGGGAGGAGGTGGCTACACCTTC
-	TRBV5-1	-	TRBJ2-3	CASSFPGPDTQYF	TGCGCCAGCAGCTTTCCAGGCCCAGATACGCAGTATTTT
TRBD1	TRBV10-1	-	TRBJ1-2	CASSETGGIDGYTF	TGCGCCAGCAGTGAGACAGGGGGGATAGATGGCTACACCTTC
TRBD1	TRBV18	-	TRBJ2-7	CASSPSYGQGYEQYF	TGTGCCAGCTCACCTAGCTACGGACAGGGCTACGAGCAGTACTTC
-	TRBV5-1	-	TRBJ2-7	CASSLEGAYEQYF	TGCGCCAGCAGCTTGGAAGGGGCCTACGAGCAGTACTTC
-	TRBV5-1	-	TRBJ2-5	CASSLAARNQETQYF	TGCGCCAGCAGCTTGGCCGCGAGAAACCAAGAGACCCAGTACTTC
-	TRBV30	-	TRBJ2-5	CAWSVGETQYF	TGTGCCTGGAGTGTCGGAGAGACCCAGTACTTC
TRBD2	TRBV13	few	TRBJ2-6	CASSSSTSGRSAGANVLTF	TGTGCCAGCAGCTCTTCGACTAGCGGGAGGTCTGCTGGGGCCAACGTCCTGACTTTC
-	TRBV30	-	TRBJ2-5	CAWSVFLRSTVALGGEAQYF	TGTGCCTGGAGTGTATTTTTACGGAGTACAGTGGCCCTGGGTGGGGAGGCCCAGTACTTC
-	TRBV19	-	TRBJ2-5	CASSTGLQETQYF	TGTGCCAGTAGTACTGGACTTCAAGAGACCCAGTACTTC
TRBD1	TRBV15	-	TRBJ2-1	CATSTRDRVYNEQFF	TGTGCCACCAGCACTCGGGACAGGGTATACAATGAGCAGTTCTTC
-	TRBV7-8	-	TRBJ1-2	CASSLAQGSSIGYTF	TGTGCCAGCAGCTTAGCCCAGGGATCCTCAATTGGCTACACCTTC
TRBD2	TRBV11-2	-	TRBJ2-1	CASRSLRGGHNEQFF	TGTGCCAGCAGGTCCTTACGGGGGGGCCACAATGAGCAGTTCTTC
TRBD1	TRBV19	-	TRBJ2-3	CASSYRGSDTQYF	TGTGCCAGTAGTTACAGGGGCTCAGATACGCAGTATTTT
-	TRBV30	once	TRBJ1-2	CAWSGSQWDYHGYTF	TGTGCCTGGAGCGGCTCACAGTGGGACTACCATGGCTACACCTTC
TRBD1	TRBV9	-	TRBJ1-3	CASSVAPGTGQKQGSGNTIYF	TGTGCCAGCAGCGTAGCTCCGGGGACAGGCCAGAAACAGGGCTCTGGAAACACCATATATTTT
TRBD2	TRBV5-4	-	TRBJ2-3	CASSFLTSGTSTDTQYF	TGTGCCAGCAGCTTCCTGACTAGCGGAACTAGCACAGATACGCAGTATTTT
TRBD1	TRBV5-1	-	TRBJ2-7	CASSPFDRDGEQYF	TGCGCCAGCAGCCCTTTTGACAGGGACGGCGAGCAGTACTTC
TRBD1	TRBV19	-	TRBJ1-5	CASKSSRGSNQPQHF	TGTGCCAGTAAGAGTAGCAGGGGGAGCAATCAGCCCCAGCATTTT
TRBD1	TRBV7-3	-	TRBJ1-1	CASSPGRQGGTEAFF	TGTGCCAGCAGCCCCGGAAGACAGGGTGGCACTGAAGCTTTCTTT
TRBD1	TRBV29-1	-	TRBJ2-7	CSASGQGSYEQYF	TGCAGCGCCTCGGGACAGGGCTCCTACGAGCAGTACTTC
-	TRBV28	-	TRBJ1-2	CASSVEQYGYGYTF	TGTGCCAGCAGCGTAGAACAGTACGGCTATGGCTACACCTTC
-	TRBV14	-	TRBJ2-1	CASSQTGSPEQFF	TGTGCCAGCAGCCAGACAGGTTCGCCTGAGCAGTTCTTC
-	TRBV27	-	TRBJ2-7	CASSLSRGRGHEQYF	TGTGCCAGCAGTTTATCTCGAGGGCGCGGCCACGAGCAGTACTTC
-	TRBV5-1	-	TRBJ2-5	CASSLSSASQETQYF	TGCGCCAGCAGCTTGTCTAGCGCCTCCCAAGAGACCCAGTACTTC
-	TRBV6-1	-	TRBJ1-5	CASSEAGGNQPQHF	TGTGCCAGCAGTGAAGCAGGGGGCAATCAGCCCCAGCATTTT
TRBD2	TRBV9	-	TRBJ2-1	CASSPRLAGEERQFF	TGTGCCAGCAGCCCCCGACTAGCGGGAGAGGAAAGGCAGTTCTTC
TRBD1	TRBV5-8	once	TRBJ1-4	CASSKNRGLGTNEKLFF	TGTGCCAGCAGCAAGAACAGGGGGCTGGGAACTAATGAAAAACTGTTTTTT
TRBD2	TRBV11-1	-	TRBJ2-1	CASSLSLADAGNEQFF	TGTGCCAGCAGCTTGTCACTAGCGGACGCGGGAAATGAGCAGTTCTTC
-	TRBV2	-	TRBJ1-1	CASSVWGGSTEAFF	TGTGCCAGCAGTGTATGGGGGGGTAGCACTGAAGCTTTCTTT
-	TRBV5-4	few	TRBJ1-2	CASSLRQGDGYTF	TGTGCCAGCAGCTTGAGGCAGGGCGATGGCTACACCTTC
-	TRBV5-4	-	TRBJ1-2	CASSVVSSGGYTF	TGTGCCAGCAGCGTTGTTAGCTCCGGCGGCTACACCTTC
-	TRBV7-8	-	TRBJ2-7	CASTPGAYEQYF	TGTGCCAGCACTCCAGGGGCCTACGAGCAGTACTTC
TRBD2	TRBV6-1	-	TRBJ2-2	CASSEGTSGRPGELFF	TGTGCCAGCAGTGAAGGGACTAGCGGGAGGCCCGGGGAGCTGTTTTTT
-	TRBV19	-	TRBJ1-1	CASSFHSSRGVGTEAFF	TGTGCCAGTAGTTTTCATTCATCTCGGGGAGTAGGCACTGAAGCTTTCTTT
TRBD1	TRBV6-4	-	TRBJ1-2	CASSDSTGASAGYTF	TGTGCCAGCAGTGACTCAACAGGGGCGTCGGCTGGCTACACCTTC
-	TRBV18	-	TRBJ1-6	CASSKEQARSSPLHF	TGTGCCAGCTCGAAAGAACAGGCCCGGAGTTCACCCCTCCACTTT
-	TRBV15	-	TRBJ2-2	CATSRGAGITGELFF	TGTGCCACCAGCCGGGGGGCGGGAATAACCGGGGAGCTGTTTTTT
TRBD2	TRBV10-3	-	TRBJ2-7	CAISTRTSGSYEQYF	TGTGCCATCAGTACAAGGACTAGCGGCTCCTACGAGCAGTACTTC
-	TRBV5-4	-	TRBJ2-4	CASSGTQAKNIQYF	TGTGCCAGCAGCGGGACTCAAGCCAAAAACATTCAGTACTTC
TRBD2	TRBV25-1	-	TRBJ2-1	CASTRAGGSYNEQFF	TGTGCCAGCACCAGGGCGGGGGGCTCCTACAATGAGCAGTTCTTC
TRBD1	TRBV27	few	TRBJ1-6	CASSLTGYDSPLHF	TGTGCCAGCAGCCTGACAGGGTACGATTCACCCCTCCACTTT
-	TRBV28	-	TRBJ1-1	CASSPTARGEAFF	TGTGCCAGCAGCCCCACAGCCAGGGGTGAAGCTTTCTTT
-	TRBV5-1	-	TRBJ1-3	CASSLTASSGNTIYF	TGCGCCAGCAGCCTGACGGCTAGCTCTGGAAACACCATATATTTT
-	TRBV6-5	-	TRBJ2-7	CASSYAGRQYF	TGTGCCAGCAGTTACGCAGGCCGGCAGTACTTC
-	TRBV9	few	TRBJ1-2	CASKRTVPDLVTF	TGTGCCAGCAAACGGACAGTCCCTGATTTGGTCACCTTC
TRBD2	TRBV4-1	-	TRBJ2-5	CASSQGSGRETQYF	TGCGCCAGCAGCCAAGGTAGCGGGAGAGAGACCCAGTACTTC